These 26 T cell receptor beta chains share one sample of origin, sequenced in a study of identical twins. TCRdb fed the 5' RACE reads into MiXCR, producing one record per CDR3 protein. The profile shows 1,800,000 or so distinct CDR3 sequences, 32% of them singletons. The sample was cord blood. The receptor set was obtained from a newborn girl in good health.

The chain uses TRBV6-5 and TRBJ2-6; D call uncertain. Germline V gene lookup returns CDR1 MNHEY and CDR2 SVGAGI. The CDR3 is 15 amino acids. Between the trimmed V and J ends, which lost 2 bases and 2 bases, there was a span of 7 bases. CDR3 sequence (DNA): TGTGCCAGCAGTTACGGGCCCCCTGGGGCCAACGTCCTGACTTTC. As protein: CASSYGPPGANVLTF.

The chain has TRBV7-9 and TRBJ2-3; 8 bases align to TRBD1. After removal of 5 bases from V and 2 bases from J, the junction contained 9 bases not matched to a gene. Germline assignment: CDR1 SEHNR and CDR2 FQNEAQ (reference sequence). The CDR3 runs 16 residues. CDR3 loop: CASSRPGQVFTDTQYF. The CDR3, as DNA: TGTGCCAGCAGCCGACCGGGACAGGTGTTCACAGATACGCAGTATTTT.

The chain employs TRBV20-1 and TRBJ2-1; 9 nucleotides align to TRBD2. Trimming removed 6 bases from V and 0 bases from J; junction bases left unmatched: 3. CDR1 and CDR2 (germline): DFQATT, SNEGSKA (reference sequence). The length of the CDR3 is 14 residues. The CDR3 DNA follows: TGCAGTGCCAATAGCGGGGGCTCCTACAATGAGCAGTTCTTC. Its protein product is CSANSGGSYNEQFF.

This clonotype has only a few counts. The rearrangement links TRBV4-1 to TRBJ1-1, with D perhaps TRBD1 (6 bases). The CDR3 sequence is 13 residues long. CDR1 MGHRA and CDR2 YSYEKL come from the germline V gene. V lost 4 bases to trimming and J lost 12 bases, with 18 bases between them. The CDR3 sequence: CASSPFEQGESFF. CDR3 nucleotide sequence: TGCGCCAGCAGCCCCTTCGAACAGGGCGAATCTTTCTTT.

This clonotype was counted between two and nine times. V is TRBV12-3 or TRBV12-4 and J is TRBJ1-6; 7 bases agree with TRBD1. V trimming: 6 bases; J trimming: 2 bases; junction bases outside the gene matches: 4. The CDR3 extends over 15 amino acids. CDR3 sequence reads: CASRETGTYNSPLHF. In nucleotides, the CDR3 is TGTGCCAGCAGGGAGACAGGGACCTATAATTCACCCCTCCACTTT.

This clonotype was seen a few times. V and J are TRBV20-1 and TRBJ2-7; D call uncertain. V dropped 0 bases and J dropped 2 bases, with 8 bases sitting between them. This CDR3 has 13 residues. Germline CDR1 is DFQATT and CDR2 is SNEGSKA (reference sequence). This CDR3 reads CSAREDRAYEQYF. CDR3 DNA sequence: TGCAGTGCTAGAGAAGACCGAGCCTACGAGCAGTACTTC.

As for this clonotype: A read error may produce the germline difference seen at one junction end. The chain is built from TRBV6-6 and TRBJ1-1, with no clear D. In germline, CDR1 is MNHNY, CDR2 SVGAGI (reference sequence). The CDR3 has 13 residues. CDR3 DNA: TGTGCCAGCACGGGAAGGACGAACGCTGAAGCTTTCTTT. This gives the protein CASTGRTNAEAFF.

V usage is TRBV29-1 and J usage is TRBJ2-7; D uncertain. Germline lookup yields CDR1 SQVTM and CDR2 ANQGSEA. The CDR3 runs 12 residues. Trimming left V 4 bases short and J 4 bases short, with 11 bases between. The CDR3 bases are TGCAGCGTTGGGGCTGAACCTTACGAGCAGTACTTC. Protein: CSVGAEPYEQYF.

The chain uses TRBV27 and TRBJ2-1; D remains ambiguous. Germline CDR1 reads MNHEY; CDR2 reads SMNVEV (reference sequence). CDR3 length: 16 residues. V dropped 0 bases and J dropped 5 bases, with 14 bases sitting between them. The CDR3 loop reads CASSLSRLWLDNEQFF. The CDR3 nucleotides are TGTGCCAGCAGTTTATCCCGACTCTGGTTAGACAATGAGCAGTTCTTC.

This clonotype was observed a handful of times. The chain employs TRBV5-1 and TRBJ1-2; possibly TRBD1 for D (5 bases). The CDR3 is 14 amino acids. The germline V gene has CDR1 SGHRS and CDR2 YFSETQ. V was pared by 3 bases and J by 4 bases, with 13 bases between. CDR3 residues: CASSSTGLIYGYTF. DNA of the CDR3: TGCGCCAGCAGCTCAACGGGACTTATCTATGGCTACACCTTC.

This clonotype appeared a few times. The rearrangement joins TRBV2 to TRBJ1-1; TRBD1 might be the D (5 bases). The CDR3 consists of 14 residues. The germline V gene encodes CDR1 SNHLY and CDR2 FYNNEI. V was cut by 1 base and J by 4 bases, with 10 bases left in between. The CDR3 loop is CASSEEGPPTEAFF. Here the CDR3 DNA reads TGTGCCAGCAGTGAAGAGGGGCCACCCACTGAAGCTTTCTTT.

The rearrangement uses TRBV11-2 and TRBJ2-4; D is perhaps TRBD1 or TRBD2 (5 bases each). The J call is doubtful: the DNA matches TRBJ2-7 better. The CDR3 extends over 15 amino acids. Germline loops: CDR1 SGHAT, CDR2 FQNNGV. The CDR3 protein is CASTPGARLPYEQYF. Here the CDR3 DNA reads TGTGCCAGCACCCCCGGGGCCAGGCTTCCCTACGAGCAGTACTTC.

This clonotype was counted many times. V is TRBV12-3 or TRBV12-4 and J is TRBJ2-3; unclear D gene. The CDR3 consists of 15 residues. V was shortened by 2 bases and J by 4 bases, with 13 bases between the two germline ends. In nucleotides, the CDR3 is TGTGCCAGCAGTTTACGGGCCTCGGATTCAGATACGCAGTATTTT. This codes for CASSLRASDSDTQYF.

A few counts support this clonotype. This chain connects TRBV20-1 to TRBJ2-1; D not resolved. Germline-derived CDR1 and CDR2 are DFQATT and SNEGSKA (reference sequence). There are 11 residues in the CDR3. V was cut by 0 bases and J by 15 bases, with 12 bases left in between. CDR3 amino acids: CSARDSGLTFF. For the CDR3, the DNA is TGCAGTGCTAGAGATTCCGGCCTTACGTTCTTC.

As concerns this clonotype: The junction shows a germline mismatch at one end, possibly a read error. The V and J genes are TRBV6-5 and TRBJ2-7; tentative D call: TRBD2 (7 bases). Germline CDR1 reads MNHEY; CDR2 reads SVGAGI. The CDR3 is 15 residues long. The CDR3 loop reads CASSMGGQGTYERYF. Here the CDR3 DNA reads TGTGCCAGCAGTATGGGGGGGCAGGGGACCTACGAGCGGTACTTC.

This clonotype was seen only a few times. The CDR3 region has the DNA TGTGCCAGCAGACTAAAGGGCTACACCTTC. Translation gives CASRLKGYTF. The chain has TRBV2 and TRBJ1-2; no clear D. Germline CDR1 SNHLY, CDR2 FYNNEI. CDR3 length equals 10 residues. V lost 6 bases, J lost 8 bases, and 7 bases lay in between.

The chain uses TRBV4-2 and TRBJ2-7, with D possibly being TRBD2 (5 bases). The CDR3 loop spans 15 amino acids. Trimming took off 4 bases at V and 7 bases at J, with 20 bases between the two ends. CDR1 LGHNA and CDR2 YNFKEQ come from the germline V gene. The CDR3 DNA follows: TGTGCCAGCAGCCCGGAGGAGGCCTCCTACAATGAGCAGTACTTC. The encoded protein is CASSPEEASYNEQYF.

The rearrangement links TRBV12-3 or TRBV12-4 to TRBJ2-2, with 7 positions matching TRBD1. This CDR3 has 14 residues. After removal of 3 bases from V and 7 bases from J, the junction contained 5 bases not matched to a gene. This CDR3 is CASSLTGIGGELFF. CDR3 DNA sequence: TGTGCCAGCAGTTTGACAGGGATTGGCGGGGAGCTGTTTTTT.

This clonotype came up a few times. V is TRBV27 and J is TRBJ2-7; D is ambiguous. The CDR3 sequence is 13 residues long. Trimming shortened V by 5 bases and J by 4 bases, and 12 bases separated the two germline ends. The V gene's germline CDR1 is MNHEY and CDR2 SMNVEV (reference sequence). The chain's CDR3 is CASSPRAHYEQYF. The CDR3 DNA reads TGTGCCAGCAGTCCCCGGGCCCATTACGAGCAGTACTTC.

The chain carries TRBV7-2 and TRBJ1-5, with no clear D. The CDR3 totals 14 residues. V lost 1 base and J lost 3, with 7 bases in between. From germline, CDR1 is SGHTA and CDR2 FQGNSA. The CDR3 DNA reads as TGTGCCAGCAGCTTAGTAACGACCAATCAGCCCCAGCATTTT. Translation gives CASSLVTTNQPQHF.

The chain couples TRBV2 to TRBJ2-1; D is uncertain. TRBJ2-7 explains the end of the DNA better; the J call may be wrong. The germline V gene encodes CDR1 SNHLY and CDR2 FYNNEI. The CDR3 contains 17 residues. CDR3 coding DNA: TGTGCCAGCAGTGAAGCGCTTCCGGTCAGCTCCTACAATGAGCAGTACTTC. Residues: CASSEALPVSSYNEQYF.

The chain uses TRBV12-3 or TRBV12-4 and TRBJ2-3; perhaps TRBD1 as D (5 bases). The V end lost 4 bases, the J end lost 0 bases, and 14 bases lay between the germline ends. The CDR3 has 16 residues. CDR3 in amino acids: CASSSMGLPSTDTQYF. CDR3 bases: TGTGCCAGCAGTTCCATGGGGCTACCTAGCACAGATACGCAGTATTTT.

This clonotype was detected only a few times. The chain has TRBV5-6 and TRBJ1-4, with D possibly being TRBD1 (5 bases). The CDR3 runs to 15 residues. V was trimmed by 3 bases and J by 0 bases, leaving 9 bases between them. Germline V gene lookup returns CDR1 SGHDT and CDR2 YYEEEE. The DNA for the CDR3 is TGTGCCAGCAGCTCCCGACAGACAACTAATGAAAAACTGTTTTTT. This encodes CASSSRQTTNEKLFF.

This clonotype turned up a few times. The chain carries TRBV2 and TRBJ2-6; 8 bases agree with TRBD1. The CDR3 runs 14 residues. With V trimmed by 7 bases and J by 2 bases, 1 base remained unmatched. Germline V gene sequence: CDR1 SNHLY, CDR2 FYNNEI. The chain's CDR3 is CASTGGAGANVLTF. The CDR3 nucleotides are TGTGCCAGCACAGGGGGCGCTGGGGCCAACGTCCTGACTTTC.

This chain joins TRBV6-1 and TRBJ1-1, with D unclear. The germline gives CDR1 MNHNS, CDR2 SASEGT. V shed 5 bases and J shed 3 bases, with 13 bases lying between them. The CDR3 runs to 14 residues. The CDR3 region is CASSWARSDTEAFF. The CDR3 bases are TGTGCCAGCAGTTGGGCTAGGAGTGACACTGAAGCTTTCTTT.

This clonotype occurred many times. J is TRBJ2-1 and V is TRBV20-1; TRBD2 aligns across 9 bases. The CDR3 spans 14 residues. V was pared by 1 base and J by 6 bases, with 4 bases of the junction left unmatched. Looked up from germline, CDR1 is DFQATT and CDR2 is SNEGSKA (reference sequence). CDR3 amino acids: CSARGLAGPNEQFF. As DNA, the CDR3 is TGCAGTGCTAGAGGCCTAGCGGGACCCAATGAGCAGTTCTTC.